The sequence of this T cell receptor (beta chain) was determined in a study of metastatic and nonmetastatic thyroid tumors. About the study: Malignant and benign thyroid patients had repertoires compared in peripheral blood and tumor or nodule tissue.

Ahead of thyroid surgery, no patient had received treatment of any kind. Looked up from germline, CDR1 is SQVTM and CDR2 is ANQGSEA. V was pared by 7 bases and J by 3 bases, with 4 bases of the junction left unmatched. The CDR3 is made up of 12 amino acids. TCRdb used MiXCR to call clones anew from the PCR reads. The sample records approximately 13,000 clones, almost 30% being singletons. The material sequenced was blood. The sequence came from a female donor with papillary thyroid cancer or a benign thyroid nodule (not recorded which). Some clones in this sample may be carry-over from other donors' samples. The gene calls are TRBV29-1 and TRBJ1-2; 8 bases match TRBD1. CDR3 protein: CSGLQGDYGYTF. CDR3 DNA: TGCAGCGGTCTACAGGGGGACTATGGCTACACCTTC.